The 20 T cell receptor beta chains below all came from one sample that was sequenced in a study of blood T cell repertoires in COVID-19. Measured with immunoSEQ multiplex PCR; TCRdb has only the in-frame clones, and not every one. The table records about 300,000 clones, about 87% of them present only once. Sequenced: peripheral blood. The receptors shown here come from a man aged 65-85 years with acute or convalescent COVID-19.

This clone has a handful of counts. V is TRBV30 and J is TRBJ1-5, with unresolved D. The CDR3 loop spans 13 amino acids. V dropped 1 base and J dropped 7 bases, with 11 bases sitting between them. CDR1 and CDR2 from the germline V gene are GTSNPN and SVGIG (reference sequence). CDR3 region: CAWSGEGRQPQHF. For the CDR3, the DNA is TGTGCCTGGAGTGGAGAAGGGAGGCAGCCCCAGCATTTT. Using reference TRBV30 and TRBJ1-5 for the parts outside the CDR3, the full variable domain is SQTIHQWPATLVQPVGSPLSLECTVEGTSNPNLYWYRQAAGRGLQLLFYSVGIGQISSEVPQNLSASRPQDRQFILSSKKLLLSDSGFYLCAWSGEGRQPQHFGDGTRLSIL.

This chain connects TRBV19 to TRBJ2-5; 10 positions agree with TRBD1. The CDR3 extends over 16 amino acids. After removal of 1 base from V and 5 bases from J, the junction contained 7 bases not matched to a gene. Germline-derived CDR1 and CDR2 are LNHDA and SQIVND (reference sequence). The CDR3 is CASSIAPTGGRETQYF. The DNA for the CDR3 is TGTGCCAGTAGTATAGCCCCGACAGGGGGCCGGGAGACCCAGTACTTC.

V gene TRBV7-2 combines with J gene TRBJ2-1; 14 bases align to TRBD2. V lost 3 bases, J lost 7 bases, and 11 bases stayed unmatched. Germline V gene data show CDR1 as SGHTA and CDR2 as FQGNSA. CDR3 size: 18 residues. CDR3 DNA: TGTGCCAGCAGCTTTCCCGGGACTAGCGGGAGAGGAAGGAATGAGCAGTTCTTC. The encoded protein is CASSFPGTSGRGRNEQFF.

The J gene is TRBJ2-3, the V gene TRBV5-1; 8 bases agree with TRBD1. V was clipped by 0 bases and J by 1 base; unmatched bases: 7. The CDR3 is 17 amino acids. Per germline, CDR1 SGHRS and CDR2 YFSETQ. The CDR3 loop reads CASSLGTGSMGTDTQYF. CDR3 sequence (DNA): TGCGCCAGCAGCTTGGGGACAGGGAGTATGGGCACAGATACGCAGTATTTT.

This chain links TRBV19 with TRBJ2-1; D is possibly TRBD2 (6 bases). The V end lost 5 bases, the J end lost 9 bases, and 17 bases lay between the germline ends. CDR1 and CDR2 (germline): LNHDA, SQIVND (reference sequence). This CDR3 contains 14 residues. The CDR3 region has the DNA TGTGCCAGTAGTCCCCGTTCGGGGGTACCTGAGCAGTTCTTC. The encoded protein is CASSPRSGVPEQFF.

This chain uses TRBV7-2 with TRBJ1-4; TRBD1 is a possible D gene (5 bases). CDR3 length: 14 amino acids. Germline-derived CDR1 and CDR2 are SGHTA and FQGNSA. The ends were cut back, 5 bases at V and 8 bases at J, with 15 bases in the middle. The DNA of the CDR3 is TGTGCCAGCAGCATTGGGGGGTATGGAGAAAAACTGTTTTTT. Translation gives CASSIGGYGEKLFF.

As for this clone: In the same sample, other DNA sequences code for this CDR3. This chain connects TRBV28 to TRBJ1-5; D gene uncertain. Germline assignment: CDR1 MDHEN and CDR2 SYDVKM. Trimming took off 1 base at V and 6 bases at J, with 4 bases between the two ends. This CDR3 spans 12 amino acids. CDR3 DNA sequence: TGTGCCAGCAGTTTATCCAGTCAGCCCCAGCATTTT. It yields the protein CASSLSSQPQHF.

This clone was detected once. The chain combines TRBV5-5 with TRBJ2-1; 8 bases fit TRBD2. CDR1 and CDR2 from the germline V gene are SGHKS and YYEKEE (reference sequence). Trimming cost V 2 bases and J 8 bases; bases outside gene matches: 3. This CDR3 is built from 13 residues. The CDR3 nucleotides read TGTGCCAGCAGCTTCTATAGCGGGGATGAGCAGTTCTTC. Its translation: CASSFYSGDEQFF.

This clone was seen once. The chain combines TRBV19 with TRBJ2-1; D is perhaps TRBD2 (5 bases). The length of the CDR3 is 14 residues. Germline CDR1 and CDR2: LNHDA and SQIVND (reference sequence). The ends were cut back, 3 bases at V and 5 bases at J, with 11 bases in the middle. The CDR3 DNA is TGTGCCAGTAGTATTCACCCCGGGGACAATGAGCAGTTCTTC. This gives the protein CASSIHPGDNEQFF.

This chain joins TRBV15 and TRBJ1-3, with D hard to call. Germline V lookup: CDR1 LNHNV, CDR2 YYDKDF (reference sequence). Trimming stripped 5 bases from V and 0 bases from J, with 11 bases between. CDR3 length: 15 residues. CDR3 protein: CATSRGLDSGNTIYF. In nucleotides, the CDR3 is TGTGCCACCAGCCGAGGACTGGACTCTGGAAACACCATATATTTT.

The chain links TRBV3-1 (or the pseudogene TRBV3-2) to TRBJ1-1, with a weak D call TRBD1 (6 bases). CDR3 length: 13 residues. Germline CDR1 reads LGHDT; CDR2 reads YNNKEL (reference sequence). V was cut by 10 bases and J by 3 bases, with 15 bases left in between. CDR3 sequence reads: CATRIEGDTEAFF. The CDR3 DNA follows: TGTGCCACCCGAATCGAGGGGGACACTGAAGCTTTCTTT.

This chain uses TRBV6-5 with TRBJ2-5; TRBD2 matches 8 bases. Per germline, CDR1 MNHEY and CDR2 SVGAGI. This CDR3 has 15 amino acids. J was trimmed by 5 bases and V by 7 bases; bases with no gene match: 12. In DNA, the CDR3 is TGTGCCAGCACTTCCGGGGGGGCCTACGAGGAGACCCAGTACTTC. Protein sequence: CASTSGGAYEETQYF.

The chain joins TRBV7-7 to TRBJ2-1; 7 nucleotides match TRBD1. This CDR3 has 14 amino acids. The V and J ends lost 1 base and 7 bases, in that order; junction bases with no gene match: 4. The germline V gene encodes CDR1 SSHAT and CDR2 FNYEAQ (reference sequence). CDR3 region: CASSLEGASNEQFF. The CDR3 bases are TGTGCCAGCAGCTTAGAGGGGGCTAGTAATGAGCAGTTCTTC.

This clone showed up just a few times. J is TRBJ2-1 and V is TRBV7-9, with 7 nucleotides matching TRBD1. After removal of 6 bases from V and 6 bases from J, the junction contained 8 bases not matched to a gene. The germline V gene has CDR1 SEHNR and CDR2 FQNEAQ (reference sequence). The CDR3 runs to 14 residues. The CDR3 DNA sequence: TGTGCCAGCAGGCCGACAGGGCCAATCAATGAGCAGTTCTTC. Amino acids: CASRPTGPINEQFF.

This clone has a handful of counts. Other DNA sequences in this sample translate to the same CDR3. The CDR3 loop reads CASSLSGRGEAFF. CDR3 DNA sequence: TGCGCCAGCAGCTTGTCGGGGAGGGGTGAAGCTTTCTTT. The chain links TRBV5-1 to TRBJ1-1; D may be TRBD1 (5 bases). Trimming shortened V by 1 base and J by 7 bases, and 11 bases separated the two germline ends. The CDR3 totals 13 residues. Germline lookup yields CDR1 SGHRS and CDR2 YFSETQ.

V usage is TRBV14 and J usage is TRBJ2-7; D is unresolved. CDR1 is SGHDN, CDR2 FVKESK, per germline. This CDR3 comprises 13 residues. The V gene lost 1 base and the J gene lost 7 bases, with 11 bases spanning the gap. The CDR3 sequence: CASSQVVQTEQYF. The CDR3 DNA reads as TGTGCCAGCAGCCAAGTAGTACAGACGGAGCAGTACTTC.

The chain recombines TRBV19 with TRBJ1-1; 7 bases align to TRBD1. V dropped 11 bases and J dropped 6; count of bases not matched to a gene: 6. The CDR3 has 11 amino acids. The germline CDR1 and CDR2 sequences are LNHDA and SQIVND (reference sequence). This chain's CDR3 is CAARQGAEAFF. The CDR3 region has the DNA TGTGCCGCCCGCCAGGGGGCTGAAGCTTTCTTT.

The rearrangement joins TRBV7-9 to TRBJ2-2, with a weak D call TRBD1 (5 bases). The CDR3 has 17 amino acids. The V end lost 10 bases, the J end lost 0 bases, and 21 bases lay between the germline ends. Germline V gene lookup returns CDR1 SEHNR and CDR2 FQNEAQ (reference sequence). The CDR3 region is CATPREQAYTNTGELFF. The DNA of the CDR3 is TGTGCCACCCCCAGGGAACAGGCCTATACGAACACCGGGGAGCTGTTTTTT.

The chain uses TRBV19 and TRBJ2-7, with 8 positions matching TRBD2. The CDR3 loop spans 14 amino acids. Germline assignment: CDR1 LNHDA and CDR2 SQIVND (reference sequence). J lost 2 bases, V lost 3 bases, and 3 bases had no gene match. CDR3 sequence: CASSMGGLAYEQYF. The CDR3 DNA reads TGTGCCAGTAGTATGGGGGGACTAGCCTACGAGCAGTACTTC.

The chain recombines TRBV27 with TRBJ2-4, with 8 nucleotides matching TRBD1. Germline CDR1 and CDR2: MNHEY and SMNVEV (reference sequence). CDR3 size: 16 residues. The junction had 10 bases not matched to a gene; V was cut back by 3 bases and J by 6 bases. The DNA for the CDR3 is TGTGCCAGCAGTTTCCTCGGCCCGACAGGGGCAAACATTCAGTACTTC. Residues: CASSFLGPTGANIQYF.